The entry below gives a single TCR beta chain sequence along with its context. The antigen remains undetermined. This sample is part of a study of Ad26.COV2.S vaccination and SARS-CoV-2 variants. Overall study findings and caveats: Once vaccination had occurred, spike-specific CD8+ and CD4+ T cell responses reportedly showed substantial breadth.

The assay was immunoSEQ multiplex PCR, and TCRdb's table has in-frame clones only and misses some. The table includes roughly 460,000 clones, approximately 90% detected once. Treatment reported: roughly 20 received Ad26.COV2.S at low or high dose, single or two shots; 5 received placebo; per-sample allocation not given. Samples analyzed were those drawn on day 63 after the first vaccine or placebo injection. Trimming removed 6 bases from V and 3 bases from J, with 11 bases in between. This CDR3 is 13 amino acids long. Germline V gene lookup returns CDR1 KGHSH and CDR2 LQKENI. The chain uses TRBV18 and TRBJ1-1; no clear D gene. Specimen: peripheral blood, collected in a trial of Ad26.COV2.S vaccine versus placebo. This TCR was recovered from a person aged 18-65 years who received the Ad26.COV2.S COVID-19 vaccine or a placebo. CDR3 sequence (DNA): TGTGCCAGCTCCAGAGGGATCGACACTGAAGCTTTCTTT. Encoded protein: CASSRGIDTEAFF.